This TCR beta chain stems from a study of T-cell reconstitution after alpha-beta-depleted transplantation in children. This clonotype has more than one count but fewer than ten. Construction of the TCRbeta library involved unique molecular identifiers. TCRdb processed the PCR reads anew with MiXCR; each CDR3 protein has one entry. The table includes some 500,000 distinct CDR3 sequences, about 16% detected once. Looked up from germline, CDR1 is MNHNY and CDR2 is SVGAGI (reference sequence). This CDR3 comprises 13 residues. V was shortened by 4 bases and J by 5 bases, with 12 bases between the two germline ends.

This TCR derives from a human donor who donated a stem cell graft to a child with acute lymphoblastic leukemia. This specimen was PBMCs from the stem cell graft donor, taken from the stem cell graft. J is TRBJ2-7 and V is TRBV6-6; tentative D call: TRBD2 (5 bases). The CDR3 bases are TGTGCCAGCAGTTGGCTAGGTAGCGACGAGCAGTACTTC. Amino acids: CASSWLGSDEQYF.